This entry lists 13 T cell receptor beta chains sequenced from one sample in a study of cytomegalovirus exposure and HLA in healthy donors. The PCR made use of 60 Vbeta and 13 Jbeta primers. Profiling relied on immunoSEQ multiplex PCR, and the TCRdb table lists in-frame clones only, not all of them. The sample lists approximately 160,000 clones; around 79% were seen once. Sequencing input: PBMCs. The receptors stem from a woman aged 40 to 50 in good health and CMV-seropositive.

The chain couples TRBV19 to TRBJ2-6; perhaps TRBD1 as D (6 bases). This CDR3 has 16 residues. The V end lost 7 bases, the J end lost 2 bases, and 15 bases lay between the germline ends. The V gene's germline CDR1 is LNHDA and CDR2 SQIVND (reference sequence). This chain's CDR3 is CASNNREFTGANVLTF. The CDR3 bases are TGTGCCAGTAATAACAGGGAGTTTACTGGGGCCAACGTCCTGACTTTC.

The chain links TRBV30 to TRBJ2-7, with D perhaps matching TRBD2 (6 bases). The CDR3 has 14 amino acids. CDR1 GTSNPN and CDR2 SVGIG come from the germline V gene (reference sequence). V was cut by 0 bases and J by 2 bases, with 11 bases left in between. DNA for the CDR3: TGTGCCTGGAGTGTCGGTAGCGGACCCTACGAGCAGTACTTC. Amino acid sequence: CAWSVGSGPYEQYF.

The chain has TRBV7-9 and TRBJ1-1; tentative D call: TRBD1 (5 bases). This CDR3 region has 13 residues. Trimming stripped 5 bases from V and 0 bases from J, with 7 bases between. Per the germline V gene, CDR1 is SEHNR and CDR2 is FQNEAQ (reference sequence). The CDR3 bases are TGTGCCAGCAGCCTGACAGTGAACACTGAAGCTTTCTTT. Translating it yields CASSLTVNTEAFF.

The rearrangement joins TRBV19 to TRBJ1-1, with 9 nucleotides matching TRBD1. In germline, CDR1 is LNHDA, CDR2 SQIVND (reference sequence). This CDR3 comprises 14 residues. V shed 6 bases, J shed 2 bases, and the junction held 4 bases outside the gene matches. The CDR3 DNA is TGTGCCAGTAGCCAGGACAGGGGTAACACTGAAGCTTTCTTT. Its translation: CASSQDRGNTEAFF.

The chain carries TRBV5-1 and TRBJ2-1, with D possibly TRBD2 on 7 matching bases. Between the trimmed V and J ends, which lost 2 bases and 2 bases, there was a span of 14 bases. Germline CDR1 and CDR2: SGHRS and YFSETQ. The length of the CDR3 is 16 residues. The CDR3: CASSLGGGLPYNEQFF. CDR3 in DNA: TGCGCCAGCAGCTTAGGGGGAGGGCTCCCCTACAATGAGCAGTTCTTC. The full variable domain, its missing parts supplied by reference TRBV5-1 and TRBJ2-1, is KAGVTQTPRYLIKTRGQQVTLSCSPISGHRSVSWYQQTPGQGLQFLFEYFSETQRNKGNFPGRFSGRQFSNSRSEMNVSTLELGDSALYLCASSLGGGLPYNEQFFGPGTRLTVL.

The chain recombines TRBV7-2 with TRBJ2-3; D unresolved. Germline V gene sequence: CDR1 SGHTA, CDR2 FQGNSA. The V gene lost 3 bases and the J gene lost 1 base, with 11 bases spanning the gap. This CDR3 comprises 15 residues. The CDR3 DNA sequence: TGTGCCAGCAGCTTCCAATTTCTAGGCACAGATACGCAGTATTTT. Amino acids: CASSFQFLGTDTQYF. The whole variable domain, remainder taken from reference TRBV7-2 and TRBJ2-3, is GAGVSQSPSNKVTEKGKDVELRCDPISGHTALYWYRQSLGQGLEFLIYFQGNSAPDKSGLPSDRFSAERTGGSVSTLTIQRTQQEDSAVYLCASSFQFLGTDTQYFGPGTRLTVL.

The rearrangement uses TRBV2 and TRBJ1-2; weak D call: TRBD1 (5 bases). V lost 6 bases to trimming and J lost 6 bases, with 14 bases between them. Germline assignment: CDR1 SNHLY and CDR2 FYNNEI. This CDR3 has 13 amino acids. CDR3 protein: CASSNLGRDGYTF. In nucleotides, the CDR3 is TGTGCCAGCAGCAACCTGGGGCGCGATGGCTACACCTTC. Looking up the rest from reference TRBV2 and TRBJ1-2 gives the full variable domain: EPEVTQTPSHQVTQMGQEVILRCVPISNHLYFYWYRQILGQKVEFLVSFYNNEISEKSEIFDDQFSVERPDGSNFTLKIRSTKLEDSAMYFCASSNLGRDGYTFGSGTRLTVV.

This chain links TRBV6-5 with TRBJ1-1, with TRBD1 identical over 8 bases. The length of the CDR3 is 14 residues. Germline lookup yields CDR1 MNHEY and CDR2 SVGAGI. J lost 1 base, V lost 7 bases, and 5 bases had no gene match. The CDR3 DNA is TGTGCCAGCACCTTGGGACAGGCGAACACTGAAGCTTTCTTT. Protein product: CASTLGQANTEAFF.

The J gene is TRBJ2-7, the V gene TRBV30; TRBD2 is a possible D gene (5 bases). The ends were cut back, 0 bases at V and 7 bases at J, with 13 bases in the middle. The CDR3 extends over 13 amino acids. Germline V gives CDR1 GTSNPN, CDR2 SVGIG (reference sequence). The CDR3 DNA reads as TGTGCCTGGAGTGTGATCGGCCAGCGGGAGCAGTACTTC. Protein: CAWSVIGQREQYF.

This clone has just a few counts. The V call is TRBV28, the J call TRBJ2-7; 9 positions agree with TRBD2. This CDR3 region has 17 residues. The germline CDR1 and CDR2 sequences are MDHEN and SYDVKM. V lost 4 bases and J lost 2; bases outside the gene matches: 12. The CDR3 coding sequence is TGTGCCAGCAGTTCTCAAGCTCTAGGCGGGGGGGCCTACGAGCAGTACTTC. This encodes CASSSQALGGGAYEQYF.

This chain uses TRBV27 with TRBJ1-1; a possible D gene is TRBD1 (6 bases). The CDR3 loop spans 20 amino acids. Germline V CDR1 and CDR2: MNHEY, SMNVEV (reference sequence). V was shortened by 6 bases and J by 1 base, with 30 bases between the two germline ends. The CDR3 region is CASRPRDNPRYGRTNTEAFF. The CDR3 DNA reads TGTGCCAGCAGGCCCCGGGACAATCCCCGATATGGAAGAACGAACACTGAAGCTTTCTTT.

The chain recombines TRBV6-5 with TRBJ1-2, with D tentatively TRBD1 (6 bases). This CDR3 region has 13 residues. V dropped 2 bases and J dropped 8 bases, with 12 bases sitting between them. CDR1 and CDR2 from the germline V gene are MNHEY and SVGAGI. The CDR3 protein is CASSYEQGLGYTF. The CDR3 bases are TGTGCCAGCAGTTACGAGCAGGGGCTCGGCTACACCTTC.

The CDR3 spells CTSSQSGGIDPGELFF. CDR3 bases: TGCACCAGCAGCCAATCCGGGGGGATTGACCCCGGGGAGCTGTTTTTT. The chain employs TRBV1 and TRBJ2-2; the listed D gene, TRBD2, was not tested against the DNA. TRBV1 is marked as a pseudogene. CDR3 length: 16 residues.